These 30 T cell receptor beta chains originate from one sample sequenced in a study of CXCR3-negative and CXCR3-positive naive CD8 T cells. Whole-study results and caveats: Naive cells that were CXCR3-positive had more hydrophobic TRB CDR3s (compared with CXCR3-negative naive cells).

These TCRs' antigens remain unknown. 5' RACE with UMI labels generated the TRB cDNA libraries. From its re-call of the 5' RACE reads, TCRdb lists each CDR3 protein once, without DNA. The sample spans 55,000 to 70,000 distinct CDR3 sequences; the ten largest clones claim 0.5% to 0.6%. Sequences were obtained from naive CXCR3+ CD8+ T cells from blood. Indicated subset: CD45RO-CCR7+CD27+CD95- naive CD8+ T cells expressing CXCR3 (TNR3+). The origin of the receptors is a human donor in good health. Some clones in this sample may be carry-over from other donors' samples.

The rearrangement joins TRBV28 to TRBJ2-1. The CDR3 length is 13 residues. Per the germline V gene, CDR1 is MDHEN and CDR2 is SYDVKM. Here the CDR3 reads CASKQETYNEQFF.

CDR3 loop: CAILTGDGYGYTF. The chain recombines TRBV10-3 with TRBJ1-2; TCRdb's D call of TRBD1 is untestable without DNA. The CDR3 loop spans 13 amino acids. Germline CDR1 reads ENHRY; CDR2 reads SYGVKD.

This CDR3 is CASSQPGENEAFF. The J gene is TRBJ1-1, the V gene TRBV4-1; the TCRdb D gene call, TRBD1, has no DNA to confirm it. Germline V lookup: CDR1 MGHRA, CDR2 YSYEKL. CDR3 length equals 13 residues.

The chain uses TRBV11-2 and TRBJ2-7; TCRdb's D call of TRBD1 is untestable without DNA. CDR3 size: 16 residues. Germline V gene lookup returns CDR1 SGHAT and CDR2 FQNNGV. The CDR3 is CASSGTVGQGVGEQYF.

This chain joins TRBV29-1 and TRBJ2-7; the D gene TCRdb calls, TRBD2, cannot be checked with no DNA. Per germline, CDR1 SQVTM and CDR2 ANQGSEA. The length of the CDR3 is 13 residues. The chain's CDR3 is CSVGMIGPLEQYF.

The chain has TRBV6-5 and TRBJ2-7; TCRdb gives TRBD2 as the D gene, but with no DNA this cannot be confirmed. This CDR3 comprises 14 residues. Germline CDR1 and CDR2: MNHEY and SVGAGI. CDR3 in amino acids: CASTSDYLVHEQYF.

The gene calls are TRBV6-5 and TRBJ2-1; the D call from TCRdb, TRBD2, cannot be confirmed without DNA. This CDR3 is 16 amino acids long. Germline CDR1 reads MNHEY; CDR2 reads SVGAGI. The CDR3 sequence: CVSSYPPGLGGNEQFF.

The CDR3 is CASSFGRGGELFF. The chain has TRBV6-5 and TRBJ2-2. CDR3 length: 13 amino acids. The germline V gene encodes CDR1 MNHEY and CDR2 SVGAGI.

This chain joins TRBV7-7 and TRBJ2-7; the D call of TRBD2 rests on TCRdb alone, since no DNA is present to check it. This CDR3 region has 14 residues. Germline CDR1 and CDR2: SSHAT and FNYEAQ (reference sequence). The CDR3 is CASSLAVGLYEQYF.

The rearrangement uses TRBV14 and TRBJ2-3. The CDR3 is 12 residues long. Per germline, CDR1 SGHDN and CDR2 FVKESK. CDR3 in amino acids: CASTASTDTQYF.

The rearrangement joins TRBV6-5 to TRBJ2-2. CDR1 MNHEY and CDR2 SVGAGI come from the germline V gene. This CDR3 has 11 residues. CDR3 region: CASTSTGELFF.

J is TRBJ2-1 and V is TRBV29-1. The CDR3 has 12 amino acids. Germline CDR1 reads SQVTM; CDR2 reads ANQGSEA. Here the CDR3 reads CSVEGRYNEQFF.

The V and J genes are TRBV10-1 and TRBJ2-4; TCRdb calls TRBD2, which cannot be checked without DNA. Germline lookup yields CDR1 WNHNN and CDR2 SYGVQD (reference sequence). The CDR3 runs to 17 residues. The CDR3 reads CASRYYRAAFGENIQYF.

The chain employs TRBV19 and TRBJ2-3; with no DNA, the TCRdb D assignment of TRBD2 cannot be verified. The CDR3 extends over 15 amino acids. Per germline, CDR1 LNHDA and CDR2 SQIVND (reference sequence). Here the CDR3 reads CASSPPGLAGDTQYF.

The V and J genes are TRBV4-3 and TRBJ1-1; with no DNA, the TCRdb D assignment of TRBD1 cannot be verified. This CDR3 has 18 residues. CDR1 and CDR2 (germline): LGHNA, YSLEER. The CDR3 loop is CASSPLYAGQGLDTEAFF.

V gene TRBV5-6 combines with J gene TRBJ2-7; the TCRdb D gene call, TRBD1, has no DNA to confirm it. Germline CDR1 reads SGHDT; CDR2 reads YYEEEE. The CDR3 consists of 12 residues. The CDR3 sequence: CASSPGHYEQYF.

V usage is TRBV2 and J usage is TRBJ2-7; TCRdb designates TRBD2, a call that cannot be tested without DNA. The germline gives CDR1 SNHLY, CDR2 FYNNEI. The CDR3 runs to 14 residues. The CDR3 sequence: CASRASGGTSEQYF.

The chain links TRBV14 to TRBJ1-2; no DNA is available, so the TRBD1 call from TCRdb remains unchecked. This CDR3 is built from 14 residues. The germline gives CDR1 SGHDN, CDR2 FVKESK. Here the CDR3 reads CASSLPGQNYGYTF.

The CDR3 is CASSLGGSSYGYTF. The chain joins TRBV7-9 to TRBJ1-2. CDR1 and CDR2 (germline): SEHNR, FQNEAQ (reference sequence). This CDR3 contains 14 residues.

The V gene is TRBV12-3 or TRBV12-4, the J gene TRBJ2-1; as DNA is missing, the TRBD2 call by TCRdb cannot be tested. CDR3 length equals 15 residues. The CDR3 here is CASTLAGPSYNEQFF.

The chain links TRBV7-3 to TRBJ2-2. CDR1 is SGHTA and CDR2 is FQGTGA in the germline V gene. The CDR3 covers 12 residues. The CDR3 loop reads CASSFSTGELFF.

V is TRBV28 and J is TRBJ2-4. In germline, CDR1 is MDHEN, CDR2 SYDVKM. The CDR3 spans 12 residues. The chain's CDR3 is CASIDLGNIQYF.

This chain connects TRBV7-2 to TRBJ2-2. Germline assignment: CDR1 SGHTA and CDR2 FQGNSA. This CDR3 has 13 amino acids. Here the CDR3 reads CASSLDLSGELFF.

The CDR3 sequence is CAIMPGTYSYEQYF. The chain combines TRBV10-3 with TRBJ2-7; checking the TCRdb D call of TRBD1 is not possible without DNA. The V gene's germline CDR1 is ENHRY and CDR2 SYGVKD. The CDR3 has 14 amino acids.

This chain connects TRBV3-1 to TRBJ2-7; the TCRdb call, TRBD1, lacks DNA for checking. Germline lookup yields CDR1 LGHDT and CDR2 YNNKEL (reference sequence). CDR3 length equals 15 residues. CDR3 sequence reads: CASSPAGGGSYEQYF.

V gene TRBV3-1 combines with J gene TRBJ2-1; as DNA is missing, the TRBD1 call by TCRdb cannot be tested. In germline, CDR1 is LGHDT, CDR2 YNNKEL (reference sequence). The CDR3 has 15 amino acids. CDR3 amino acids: CASSPPGAAYNEQFF.

The CDR3 is CASSGTANTGELFF. The V gene is TRBV7-9, the J gene TRBJ2-2; TCRdb's D call of TRBD1 is untestable without DNA. This CDR3 has 14 residues. Per germline, CDR1 SEHNR and CDR2 FQNEAQ (reference sequence).

CDR3 loop: CASSLESGNQPQHF. The chain uses TRBV7-2 and TRBJ1-5. The CDR3 is 14 residues long. The germline CDR1 and CDR2 sequences are SGHTA and FQGNSA.

Here the CDR3 reads CASTPTDTQYF. The chain uses TRBV7-9 and TRBJ2-3. The CDR3 extends over 11 amino acids. The germline CDR1 and CDR2 sequences are SEHNR and FQNEAQ (reference sequence).

CDR3 in amino acids: CASNGLAGGLYNEQFF. The gene calls are TRBV6-2 or TRBV6-3 and TRBJ2-1; TCRdb designates TRBD2, a call that cannot be tested without DNA. CDR3 length: 16 residues. Germline-derived CDR1 and CDR2 are MNHEY and SVGEGT.